This section outlines one T cell receptor beta chain sequence together with its context. Its specificity is unknown. This specimen comes from a study of T cell responses to AZD1222 COVID-19 vaccine. Study-wide results and caveats: Variant regions that are unmutated are reportedly the target of nearly half of spike-specific TCRs. Spike regions recognized by vaccine-associated CD4 TCRs spanned the protein, led by 160-218 and 743-854. Scientists sampled the repertoires only once the peak T cell response had passed. Donors were mostly white British, more females; clonal diversity possibly underestimated.

V was cut by 1 base and J by 4 bases, with 17 bases left in between. The germline V gene has CDR1 SGHAT and CDR2 FQNNGV. This CDR3 region has 16 residues. TCRdb's table, derived via immunoSEQ multiplex PCR, lists solely in-frame clones and lacks some. Of about 200,000 clones in the sample, about 89% were seen once. This sequence joins TRBV11-2 and TRBJ2-7, with D perhaps TRBD2 (6 bases). This TCR was sampled from an adult who received the AZD1222 COVID-19 vaccine. The sequencing here drew on peripheral blood, taken 28 days after the second AZD1222 dose. CDR3 sequence: CASSLVRDAGSYEQYF. CDR3 nucleotide sequence: TGTGCCAGCAGCTTAGTGCGGGACGCCGGGTCGTACGAGCAGTACTTC.